This TCR beta chain comes out of a study of control samples from healthy donors and cancer patients (dated by TCRdb to the early 2020s). Library prep was done by the immunoSEQ multiplex PCR assay. TCRdb mirrors the immuneACCESS table, restricted to in-frame sequences. Some clones are absent from its copies; in checked studies, under half trace to an unresolved V gene, and the reason for the others is unknown. In this sample the table shows about 77,000 clones, around 94% of which occur a single time. The ten most abundant clones make up 5.8% of the sample. Cut back by 4 bases and 8 bases, the V and J ends lie 18 bases apart. CDR3 length: 15 amino acids, cysteine to phenylalanine. Just the 45-base CDR3 DNA is kept, in frame starting at base 1. As encoded in the germline V gene, CDR1 is SGHRS while CDR2 is YFSETQ. With regard to this clone: Its recognized antigen is unknown. No quality values exist for individual bases; no much larger clone is one base distant.

This sequence was found in a woman aged 60 to 75 in good health. The chain joins TRBV5-1 to TRBJ1-4; TRBD1 is perhaps the D gene, given 6 matching bases. Sample: blood. The DNA is as follows: TGCGCCAGCAGCCCGCTTGGGGGGGCAGGAGAAAAACTGTTTTTT. It specifies CASSPLGGAGEKLFF.